The present T cell receptor beta chain was sequenced within a study of blood T cell repertoires in COVID-19. Study at large: From the United States, Italy and Spain came samples of acute and convalescent COVID-19.

Grouping used clinical history reported by participants in a survey and questionnaire. In the study's own analysis: Scientists estimated how many nucleated cells there were by amplifying reference gene primers. Profiling relied on immunoSEQ multiplex PCR, and the TCRdb table lists in-frame clones only, not all of them. V, J and clone size are those of that table, while D and trimming were read from the DNA. The sample contains about 220,000 clones, about nine tenths of which appear only once. Sequences were obtained from PBMCs or T cells enriched from blood (not recorded which). This sequence was found in a woman aged 30 to 39 with acute COVID-19.

DNA for the CDR3: TGTGCCAGCAGGGGACAGGGGGCAGATACGCAGTATTTT. This codes for CASRGQGADTQYF. V is TRBV12-3 or TRBV12-4 and J is TRBJ2-3, with TRBD1 matching over 11 bases. This CDR3 region has 13 residues. Germline trimming cut 6 bases from V and 4 bases from J; bases unmatched to any gene: 0.